This T cell receptor beta chain originates from a study of shared clonotypes between healthy human individuals. The CDR3 loop spans 12 amino acids. Trimming left V 5 bases short and J 5 bases short, with 8 bases between. Germline V gene data show CDR1 as ENHRY and CDR2 as SYGVKD. Here immunoSEQ multiplex PCR was the method, and the copy in TCRdb shows in-frame clones only, minus some. The table has about 2.3 million clones, roughly 90% seen once. There were no recent acute infections or vaccinations among the donors, who were healthy HIV-negative adults. Researchers partitioned CD4+ cells into CD45RA+ naive and CD45RA-negative memory subsets.

This sequence originates from a man between 18 and 35 years old in good health. Some clones in this sample may be carry-over from other donors' samples. This chain joins TRBV10-3 and TRBJ2-3, with D possibly matching TRBD1 (5 bases). Sample: naive CD4+ T cells from PBMCs. Subset defined: CD45RA+ positively selected. The CDR3 sequence is CAISLRGDTQYF. CDR3 bases: TGTGCCATCAGTCTTAGGGGAGATACGCAGTATTTT.